Below, 2 T cell receptor beta chains from the same sample are listed, as sequenced in a study of blood T cell repertoires in COVID-19. Libraries were prepared by immunoSEQ multiplex PCR; TCRdb keeps only in-frame clonotypes and omits some of them. The data hold around 180,000 clones, with over 70% observed a single time. The sequencing input was peripheral blood. The receptors shown here come from a man in his fifties or sixties with active or convalescent COVID-19.

The chain uses TRBV9 and TRBJ2-7, with 13 bases identical to TRBD2. Trimming cost V 0 bases and J 0 bases; bases outside gene matches: 9. The CDR3 loop spans 19 amino acids. The germline CDR1 and CDR2 sequences are SGDLS and YYNGEE. The CDR3 spells CASSVEGTSGRVGSYEQYF. For the CDR3, the DNA is TGTGCCAGCAGCGTAGAGGGAACTAGCGGGAGGGTAGGCTCCTACGAGCAGTACTTC.

This clone was observed once. This CDR3 is CASGGAASNQPQHF. CDR3 bases: TGTGCCAGCGGGGGGGCAGCCTCCAATCAGCCCCAGCATTTT. The V gene is TRBV28, the J gene TRBJ1-5, with D possibly matching TRBD1 (6 bases). Between the trimmed V and J ends, which lost 8 bases and 3 bases, there was a span of 14 bases. This CDR3 spans 14 amino acids. Per the germline V gene, CDR1 is MDHEN and CDR2 is SYDVKM. Together with reference TRBV28 and TRBJ1-5, the CDR3 gives the full variable domain: DVKVTQSSRYLVKRTGEKVFLECVQDMDHENMFWYRQDPGLGLRLIYFSYDVKMKEKGDIPEGYSVSREKKERFSLILESASTNQTSMYLCASGGAASNQPQHFGDGTRLSIL.